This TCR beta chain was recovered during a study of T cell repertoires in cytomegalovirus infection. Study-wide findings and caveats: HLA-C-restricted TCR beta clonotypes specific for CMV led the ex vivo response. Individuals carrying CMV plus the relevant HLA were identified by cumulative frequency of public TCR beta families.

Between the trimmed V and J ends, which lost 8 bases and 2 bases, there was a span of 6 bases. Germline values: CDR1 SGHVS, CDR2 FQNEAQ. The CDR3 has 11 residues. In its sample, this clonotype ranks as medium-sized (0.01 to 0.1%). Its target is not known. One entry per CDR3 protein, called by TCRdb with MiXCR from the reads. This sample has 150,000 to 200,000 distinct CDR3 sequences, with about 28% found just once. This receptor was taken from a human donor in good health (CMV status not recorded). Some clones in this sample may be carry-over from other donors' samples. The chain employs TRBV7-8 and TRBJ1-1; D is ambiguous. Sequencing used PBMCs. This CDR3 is CASGDNTEAFF. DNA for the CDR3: TGTGCCAGCGGCGATAACACTGAAGCTTTCTTT. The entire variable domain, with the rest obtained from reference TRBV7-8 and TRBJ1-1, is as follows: GAGVSQSPRYKVAKRGQDVALRCDPISGHVSLFWYQQALGQGPEFLTYFQNEAQLDKSGLPSDRFFAERPEGSVSTLKIQRTQQEDSAVYLCASGDNTEAFFGQGTRLTVV.